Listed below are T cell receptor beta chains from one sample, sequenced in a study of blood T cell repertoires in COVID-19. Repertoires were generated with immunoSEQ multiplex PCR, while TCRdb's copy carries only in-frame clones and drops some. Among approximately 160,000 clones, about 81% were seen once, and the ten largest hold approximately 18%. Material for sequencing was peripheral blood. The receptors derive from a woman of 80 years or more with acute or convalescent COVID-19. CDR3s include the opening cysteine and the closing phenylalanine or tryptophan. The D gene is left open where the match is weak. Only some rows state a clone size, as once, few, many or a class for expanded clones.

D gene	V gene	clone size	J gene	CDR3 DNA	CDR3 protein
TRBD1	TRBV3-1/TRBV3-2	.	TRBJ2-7	TGTGCCAGCAGCCGGCGGAGGGACAGGGCATTGGCCGAGCAGTACTTC	CASSRRRDRALAEQYF
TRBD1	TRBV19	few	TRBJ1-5	TGTGCCAGTAGTATCGGACAGGGAGTTCAGCCCCAGCATTTT	CASSIGQGVQPQHF
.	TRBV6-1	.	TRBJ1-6	TGTGCCAGCAGTGAAAACGACCAGGGCTATAATTCACCCCTCCACTTT	CASSENDQGYNSPLHF
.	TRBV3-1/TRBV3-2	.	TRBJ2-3	TGTGCCAGCAGCCAGTGGGAGGCGCAGTATTTT	CASSQWEAQYF
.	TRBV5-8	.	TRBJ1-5	TGTGCCAGCAGCCCTTGGGGGGGGATGGCCAATCAGCCCCAGCATTTT	CASSPWGGMANQPQHF
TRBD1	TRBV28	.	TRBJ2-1	TGTGCCAGCAGCTCCCGACAGGGGAGCTCCTACAATGAGCAGTTCTTC	CASSSRQGSSYNEQFF
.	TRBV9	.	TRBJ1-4	TGTGCCAGCAGCGTATCGGGACTAGGGAGGGAAAAACTGTTTTTT	CASSVSGLGREKLFF
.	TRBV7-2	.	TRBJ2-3	TGTGCCAGCACCAGCCTAGGTCCAGATACGCAGTATTTT	CASTSLGPDTQYF
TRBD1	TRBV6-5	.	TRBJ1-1	TGTGCCAGCAGTTCCTCCAGACAGGGAGGTCACACTGAAGCTTTCTTT	CASSSSRQGGHTEAFF
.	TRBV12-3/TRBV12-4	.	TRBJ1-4	TGTGCCAGCAGTTTTGGGAGTGGGGAAAAACTGTTTTTT	CASSFGSGEKLFF
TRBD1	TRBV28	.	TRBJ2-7	TGTGCCAGCAGTTTACCTGGGACAGAAAAATCTTACGAGCAGTACTTC	CASSLPGTEKSYEQYF
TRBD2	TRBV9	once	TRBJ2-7	TGTGCCAGCAGCATGGGACTAGCGGGAGGAACCTACGAGCAGTACTTC	CASSMGLAGGTYEQYF
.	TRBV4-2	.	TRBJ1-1	TGTGCCAGCAGCCAAGTTACAGCTAACACTGAAGCTTTCTTT	CASSQVTANTEAFF
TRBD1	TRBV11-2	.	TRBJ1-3	TGTGCCAGCAGCGTAGGGACAGAGAACACCATATATTTT	CASSVGTENTIYF
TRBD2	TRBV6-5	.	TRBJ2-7	TGTGCCAGCATTCGGCTAGCGGGAGGGCCCTACGAGCAGTACTTC	CASIRLAGGPYEQYF
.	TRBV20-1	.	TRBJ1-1	TGCAGTGCTAGTTGGGGGGGCGGGGGCGTGGGGAACACTGAAGCTTTCTTT	CSASWGGGGVGNTEAFF
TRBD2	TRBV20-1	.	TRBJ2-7	TGCAGTGCTAGTCCTTTGGGACTAGCGGGTTACTCCTACGAGCAGTACTTC	CSASPLGLAGYSYEQYF
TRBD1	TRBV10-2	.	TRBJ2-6	TGCGCCAGCAGTGAGTCGGGGACAGGGTATAATCCTTACTCTGGGGCCAACGTCCTGACTTTC	CASSESGTGYNPYSGANVLTF
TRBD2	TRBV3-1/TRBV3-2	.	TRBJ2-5	TGTGCCAGCAGCCGGGGACTAGCGGGGGCCCAGAAGCTAGAGACCCAGTACTTC	CASSRGLAGAQKLETQYF
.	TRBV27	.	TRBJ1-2	TGTGCCAGCAGTTTACGGCAGGGGTATGGCTACACCTTC	CASSLRQGYGYTF
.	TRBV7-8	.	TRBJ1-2	TGTGCCAGCAGCTTAGGTTCTCGGGGCTATGGCTACACCTTC	CASSLGSRGYGYTF
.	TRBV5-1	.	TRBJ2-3	TGCGCCAGCAGCTGGGGGCCCGCCGACGGTTTTGAGGGTACGCAGTATTTT	CASSWGPADGFEGTQYF
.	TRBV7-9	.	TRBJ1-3	TGTGCCAGCAGTCATACAGGGTCTGGAAACACCATATATTTT	CASSHTGSGNTIYF
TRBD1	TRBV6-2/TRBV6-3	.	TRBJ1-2	TGTGCCAGCAGTTACGCCGGACAGGGGAGCTATGGCTACACCTTC	CASSYAGQGSYGYTF
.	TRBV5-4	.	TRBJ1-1	TGTGCCAGCAGCTCCCTGGGACAAATGAACACTGAAGCTTTCTTT	CASSSLGQMNTEAFF
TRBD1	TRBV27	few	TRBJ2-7	TGTGCCAGCAGCCTGGGGACAGGGGGCTGGAGCGAGCAGTACTTC	CASSLGTGGWSEQYF
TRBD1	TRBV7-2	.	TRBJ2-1	TGTGCCAGCAGCCGGTCCTTGGGACAGGGGGCTTTTAATGAGCAGTTCTTC	CASSRSLGQGAFNEQFF
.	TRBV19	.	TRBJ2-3	TGTGCCAGTGGTGTCTTAGCGGCAGATACGCAGTATTTT	CASGVLAADTQYF
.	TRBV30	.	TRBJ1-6	TGTGCCTGGAGTGTGGTGGGCCAAAAACATAATTCACCCCTCCACTTT	CAWSVVGQKHNSPLHF
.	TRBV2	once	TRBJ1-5	TGTGCCAGCAGTGAAAGCGGAGCGCCCCAGCATTTT	CASSESGAPQHF
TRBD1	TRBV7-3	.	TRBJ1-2	TGTGCCAGCAGCCCGGGACAGGGGGCTGGTGGCTACACCTTC	CASSPGQGAGGYTF
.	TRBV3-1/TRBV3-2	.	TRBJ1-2	TGTGCCAGCAGCCAATCATTGGCGGGGGGCCGTGGCTACACCTTC	CASSQSLAGGRGYTF
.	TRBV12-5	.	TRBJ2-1	TGTGCTAGTGGTATCCTGACTATCGAGCAGTTCTTC	CASGILTIEQFF
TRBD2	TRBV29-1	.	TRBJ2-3	TGCAGCGTGAGTCAGCGGGGCGGAGATACGCAGTATTTT	CSVSQRGGDTQYF
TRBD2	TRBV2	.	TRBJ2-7	TGTGCCAGCAGTGGGCGGGAGGGGTACGAGCAGTACTTC	CASSGREGYEQYF
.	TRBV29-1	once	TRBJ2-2	TGCAGCGTTGAACTGCATGCCCGTCAGACCGGGGAGCTGTTTTTT	CSVELHARQTGELFF
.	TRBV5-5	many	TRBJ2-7	TGTGCCAGCAGCTTGGAAACTGACTCCTACGAGCAGTACTTC	CASSLETDSYEQYF
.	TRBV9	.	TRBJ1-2	TGTGCCAGCAGCGCCCCTTCCCGGGAGAACTATGGCTACACCTTC	CASSAPSRENYGYTF
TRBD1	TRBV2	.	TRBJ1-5	TGTGCCAGCAGTGAACATATTGAGGGGGCGAGCAATCAGCCCCAGCATTTT	CASSEHIEGASNQPQHF
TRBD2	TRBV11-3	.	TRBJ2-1	TGTGCCAGCAGCTACTCCTGGACTAGCGGGCTTGTGAGGTCCCCCAATGAGCAGTTCTTC	CASSYSWTSGLVRSPNEQFF
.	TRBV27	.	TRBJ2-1	TGTGCCAGCAGTTCACGGGAGCCCTACAATGAGCAGTTCTTC	CASSSREPYNEQFF
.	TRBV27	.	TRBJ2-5	TGTGCCAGCAGTTATCTAGAGACCCAGTACTTC	CASSYLETQYF
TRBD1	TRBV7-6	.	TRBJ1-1	TGTGCCAGCAGGATGGACAGGGCTAGGAACACTGAAGCTTTCTTT	CASRMDRARNTEAFF
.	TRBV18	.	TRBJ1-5	TGTGCCAGCTCACTTGCAGGGGATCAGCCCCAGCATTTT	CASSLAGDQPQHF
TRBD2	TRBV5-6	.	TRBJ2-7	TGTGCCAGCAGCTTCACTAGCGGAGTATGGGACGAGCAGTACTTC	CASSFTSGVWDEQYF
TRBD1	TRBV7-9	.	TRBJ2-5	TGTGCCAGCAGCCGACAGGGATTACAAGAGACCCAGTACTTC	CASSRQGLQETQYF
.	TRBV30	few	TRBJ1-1	TGTGCCTGGAGTGTACTTACGGAAGCTTTCTTT	CAWSVLTEAFF
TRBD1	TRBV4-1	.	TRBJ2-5	TGCGCCAGCAGCCAAGGAGGGGCAGGGGGGACCCAGTACTTC	CASSQGGAGGTQYF
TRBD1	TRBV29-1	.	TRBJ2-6	TGCAGCGTGCTCCGGGACAGTTCCGTCCTGACTTTC	CSVLRDSSVLTF
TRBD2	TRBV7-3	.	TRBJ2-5	TGTGCCAGCAGCCCTGGGGTAGCGGGGGTGGAGACCCAGTACTTC	CASSPGVAGVETQYF
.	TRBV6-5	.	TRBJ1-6	TGTGCCAGCAGTTACTCGACGGGGACACACTTCCACTTT	CASSYSTGTHFHF
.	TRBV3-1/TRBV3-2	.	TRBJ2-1	TGTGCCAGCAGCCAAGTAAACGGTGAGCAGTTCTTC	CASSQVNGEQFF
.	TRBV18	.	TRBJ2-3	TGTGCCAGCTCACCACTCAGAAGGGGCCAATATAGCACAGATACGCAGTATTTT	CASSPLRRGQYSTDTQYF
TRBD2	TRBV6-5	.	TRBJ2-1	TGTGCCAGCAGAAAGGGCGGGAGAGTGCATGAGCAGTTCTTC	CASRKGGRVHEQFF
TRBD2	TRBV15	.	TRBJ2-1	TGTGCCACCACCCACTACGGGGGGGACAATGAGCAGTTCTTC	CATTHYGGDNEQFF
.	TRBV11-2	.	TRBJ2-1	TGTGCCAGCAGCTTTGTCGGAGTATACAATGAGCAGTTCTTC	CASSFVGVYNEQFF
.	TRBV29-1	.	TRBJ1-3	TGCAGCGTTGAAGATCTGGGGGGTACTGGAAACACCATATATTTT	CSVEDLGGTGNTIYF
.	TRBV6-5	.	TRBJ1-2	TGTGCCAGCAGACCCGAGTGGGGGCGAGGCTACACCTTC	CASRPEWGRGYTF